This TCR beta chain stems from a study of STAT5B mutations in CD4+ large granular lymphocyte leukemia. Clones were sequenced by immunoSEQ multiplex PCR, and TCRdb holds only the in-frame ones, with some missing. The profile covers roughly 36,000 clones, with 69% appearing a single time and under 3.5% taken by the ten largest. The TCR comes from a human donor in good health. The source material was CD4+ T cells from blood buffy coats.

The CDR3 spells CRNSGEETQYF. The CDR3 DNA reads as TGCAGAAATAGCGGGGAAGAGACCCAGTACTTC. This sequence joins TRBV20-1 and TRBJ2-5, with 8 nucleotides matching TRBD2. CDR1 is DFQATT, CDR2 SNEGSKA, per germline (reference sequence). The CDR3 is 11 residues long.